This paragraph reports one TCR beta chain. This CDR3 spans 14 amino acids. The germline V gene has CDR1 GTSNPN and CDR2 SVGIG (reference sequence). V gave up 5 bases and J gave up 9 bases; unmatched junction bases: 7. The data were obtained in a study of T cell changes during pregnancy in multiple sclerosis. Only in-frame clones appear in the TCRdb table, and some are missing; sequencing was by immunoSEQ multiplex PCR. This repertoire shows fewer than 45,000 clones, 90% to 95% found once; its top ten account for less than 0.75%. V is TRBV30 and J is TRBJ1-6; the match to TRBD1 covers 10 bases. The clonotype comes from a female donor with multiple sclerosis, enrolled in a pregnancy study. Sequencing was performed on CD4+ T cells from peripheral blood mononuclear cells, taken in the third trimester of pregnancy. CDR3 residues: CAWDRDRGFSPLHF. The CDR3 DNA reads TGTGCCTGGGATCGGGACAGGGGCTTTTCACCCCTCCACTTT.